This record concerns one T cell receptor (beta chain) sequence. The target antigen is unknown. PCR was performed a second time for roughly 7 to 12 cycles using a sample-barcoded 5' primer and a J-beta primer mix. TCRdb itself ran the 5' RACE reads through MiXCR, one entry per CDR3 protein. This sample carries hundreds of thousands of distinct CDR3 sequences, about half of them seen once, and the ten largest clones take 25% to 35%. Trimming cost V 3 bases and J 4 bases; bases outside gene matches: 9. Germline V lookup: CDR1 MNHEY, CDR2 SMNVEV (reference sequence). The CDR3 has 18 residues. The sample belongs to a study of blood T cells in healthy people across ages. Study results and limitations: Expanded clonotype changes were possibly confounded by unknown donor CMV status. Both naive CD4+ cell counts and diversity were greater in long-lived donors than in aged donors.

V usage is TRBV27 and J usage is TRBJ2-3; 14 nucleotides agree with TRBD2. The TCR sequence derives from a woman aged 60-75 years in good health. The sequenced sample consisted of blood. As DNA, the CDR3 is TGTGCCAGCAGTTTGTTTGGGACTAGCGGGAGCCCGGCAGATACGCAGTATTTT. Its protein product is CASSLFGTSGSPADTQYF.